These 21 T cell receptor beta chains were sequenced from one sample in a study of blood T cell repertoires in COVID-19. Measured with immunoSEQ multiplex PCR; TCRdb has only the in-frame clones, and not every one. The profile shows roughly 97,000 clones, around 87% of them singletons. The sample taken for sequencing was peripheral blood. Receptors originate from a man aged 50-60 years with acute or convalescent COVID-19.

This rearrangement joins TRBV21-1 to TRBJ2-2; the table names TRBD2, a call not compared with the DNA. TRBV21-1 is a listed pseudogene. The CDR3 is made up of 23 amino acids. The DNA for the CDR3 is TGTGCCAGCAGCGCGGGACTAGCGGGAGGGCCGGGACCCCGGGCCGAGAACACCGGGGAGCTGTTTTTT. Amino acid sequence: CASSAGLAGGPGPRAENTGELFF.

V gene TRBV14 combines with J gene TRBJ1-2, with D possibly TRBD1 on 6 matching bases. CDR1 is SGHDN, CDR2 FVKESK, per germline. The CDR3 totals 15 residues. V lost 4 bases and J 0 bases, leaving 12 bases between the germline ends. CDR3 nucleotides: TGTGCCAGCAGCCGGAGGACAGACACTAACTATGGCTACACCTTC. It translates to CASSRRTDTNYGYTF.

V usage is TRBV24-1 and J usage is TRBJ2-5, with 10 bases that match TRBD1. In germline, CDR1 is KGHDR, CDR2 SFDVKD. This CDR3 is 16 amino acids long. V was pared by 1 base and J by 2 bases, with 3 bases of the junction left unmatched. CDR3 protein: CATSDLGTGAQETQYF. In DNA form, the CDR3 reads TGTGCCACCAGTGATTTAGGGACAGGGGCACAAGAGACCCAGTACTTC.

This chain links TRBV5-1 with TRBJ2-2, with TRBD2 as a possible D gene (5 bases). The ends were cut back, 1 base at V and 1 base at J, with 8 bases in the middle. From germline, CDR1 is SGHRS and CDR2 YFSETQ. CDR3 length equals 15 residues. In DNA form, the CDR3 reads TGCGCCAGCAGCTTGACGGGGAAGAACACCGGGGAGCTGTTTTTT. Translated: CASSLTGKNTGELFF.

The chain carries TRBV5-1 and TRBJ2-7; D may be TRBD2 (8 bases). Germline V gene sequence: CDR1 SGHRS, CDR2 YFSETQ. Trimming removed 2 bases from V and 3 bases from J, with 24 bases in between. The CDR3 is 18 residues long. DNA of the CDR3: TGCGCCAGCAGCTTCCTTTTGACAGGGACTAGGGGGGACTACGAGCAGTACTTC. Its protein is CASSFLLTGTRGDYEQYF.

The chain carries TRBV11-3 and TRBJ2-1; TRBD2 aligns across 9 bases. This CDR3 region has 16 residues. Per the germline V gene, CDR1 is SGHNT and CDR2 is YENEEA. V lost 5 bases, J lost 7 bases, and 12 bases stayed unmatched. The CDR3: CASSATSGSMGNEQFF. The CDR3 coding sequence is TGTGCCAGCAGCGCTACTAGCGGGTCGATGGGAAATGAGCAGTTCTTC.

The CDR3 nucleotides are TGTGCCAGCAGTTTGAGCACCGGGGAGCTGTTTTTT. Amino acid sequence: CASSLSTGELFF. This chain connects TRBV28 to TRBJ2-2; D is undetermined. The CDR3 has 12 amino acids. In germline, CDR1 is MDHEN, CDR2 SYDVKM. Deletions cut 3 bases from V and 4 bases from J, with 3 bases between.

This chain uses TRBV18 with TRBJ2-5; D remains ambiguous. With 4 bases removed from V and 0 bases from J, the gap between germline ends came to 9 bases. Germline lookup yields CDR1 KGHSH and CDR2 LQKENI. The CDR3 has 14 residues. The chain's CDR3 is CASSLSENQETQYF. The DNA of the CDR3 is TGTGCCAGCTCACTTTCAGAAAACCAAGAGACCCAGTACTTC.

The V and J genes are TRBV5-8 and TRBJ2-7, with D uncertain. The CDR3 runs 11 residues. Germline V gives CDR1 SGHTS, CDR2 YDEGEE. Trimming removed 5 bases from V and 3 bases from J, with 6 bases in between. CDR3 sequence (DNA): TGTGCCAGCAGAACTTTCTACGAGCAGTACTTC. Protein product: CASRTFYEQYF.

Here the CDR3 reads CASSTGPSGEKLFF. The CDR3 DNA reads TGTGCCAGCAGCACCGGACCCTCAGGGGAAAAACTGTTTTTT. The V call is TRBV11-3, the J call TRBJ1-4, with a weak D call TRBD1 (5 bases). The length of the CDR3 is 14 residues. The ends were cut back, 5 bases at V and 8 bases at J, with 15 bases in the middle. Germline V CDR1 and CDR2: SGHNT, YENEEA.

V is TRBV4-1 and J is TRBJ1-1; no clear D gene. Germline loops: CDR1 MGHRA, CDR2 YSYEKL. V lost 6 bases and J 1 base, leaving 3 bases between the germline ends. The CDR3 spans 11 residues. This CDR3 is CASSRNTEAFF. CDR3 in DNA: TGCGCCAGCAGTAGGAACACTGAAGCTTTCTTT.

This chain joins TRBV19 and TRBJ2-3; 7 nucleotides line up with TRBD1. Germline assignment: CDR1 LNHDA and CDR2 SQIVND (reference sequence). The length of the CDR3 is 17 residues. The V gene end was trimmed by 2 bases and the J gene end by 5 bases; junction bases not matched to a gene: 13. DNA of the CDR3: TGTGCCAGTAGTATACTTTTGAGGACAGGCCGAGGAGATACGCAGTATTTT. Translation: CASSILLRTGRGDTQYF.

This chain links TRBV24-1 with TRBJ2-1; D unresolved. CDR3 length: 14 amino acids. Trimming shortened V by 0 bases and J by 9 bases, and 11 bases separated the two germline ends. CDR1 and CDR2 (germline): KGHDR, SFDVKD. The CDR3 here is CATSDLGPGGEQFF. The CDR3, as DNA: TGTGCCACCAGTGATTTGGGTCCCGGCGGTGAGCAGTTCTTC.

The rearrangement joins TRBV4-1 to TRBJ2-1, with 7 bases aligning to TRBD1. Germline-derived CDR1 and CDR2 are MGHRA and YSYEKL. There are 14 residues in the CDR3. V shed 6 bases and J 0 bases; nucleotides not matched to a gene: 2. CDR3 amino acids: CASRRGLSYNEQFF. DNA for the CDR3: TGCGCCAGCAGAAGGGGGCTCTCCTACAATGAGCAGTTCTTC.

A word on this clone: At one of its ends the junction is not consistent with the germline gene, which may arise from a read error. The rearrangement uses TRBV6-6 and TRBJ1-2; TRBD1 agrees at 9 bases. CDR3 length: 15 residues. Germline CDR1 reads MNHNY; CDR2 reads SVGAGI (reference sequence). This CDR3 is CASSPQGAPKYGYTF. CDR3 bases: TGTGCCAGCAGTCCACAGGGGGCGCCTAAGTATGGCTACACCTTC.

The CDR3, as DNA: TGTGCCAGCAGCTTAAGTATTTCGGGGAATGAGCAGTTCTTC. As protein: CASSLSISGNEQFF. The rearrangement uses TRBV11-2 and TRBJ2-1; D might be TRBD2 (5 bases). From germline, CDR1 is SGHAT and CDR2 FQNNGV. The CDR3 spans 14 residues. Trimming removed 2 bases at V and 7 bases at J, with 12 bases between.

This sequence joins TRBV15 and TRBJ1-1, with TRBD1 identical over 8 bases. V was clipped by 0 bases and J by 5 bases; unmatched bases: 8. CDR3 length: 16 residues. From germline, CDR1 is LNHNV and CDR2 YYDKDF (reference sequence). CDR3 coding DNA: TGTGCCACCAGCAGAGATCCCCCCAGGGGGCGGACTGAAGCTTTCTTT. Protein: CATSRDPPRGRTEAFF.

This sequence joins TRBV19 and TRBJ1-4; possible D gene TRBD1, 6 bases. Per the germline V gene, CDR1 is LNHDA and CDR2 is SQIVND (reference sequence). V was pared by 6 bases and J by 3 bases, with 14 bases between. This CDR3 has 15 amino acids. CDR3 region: CASRNRVNANEKLFF. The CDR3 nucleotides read TGTGCCAGTAGAAACAGGGTTAATGCTAATGAAAAACTGTTTTTT.

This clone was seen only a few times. CDR3 sequence reads: CASSAGQLMGYTF. DNA for the CDR3: TGTGCCAGCAGCGCCGGACAGTTAATGGGCTACACCTTC. The rearrangement joins TRBV13 to TRBJ1-2, with D maybe TRBD1 (6 bases). Germline-derived CDR1 and CDR2 are PRHDT and FYEKMQ (reference sequence). The CDR3 length is 13 residues. Trimming left V 5 bases short and J 8 bases short, with 15 bases between.

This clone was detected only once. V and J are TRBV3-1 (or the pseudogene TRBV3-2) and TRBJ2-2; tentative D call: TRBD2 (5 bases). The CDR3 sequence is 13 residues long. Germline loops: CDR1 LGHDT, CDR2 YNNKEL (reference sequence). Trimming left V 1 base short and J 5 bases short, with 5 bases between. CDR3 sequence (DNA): TGTGCCAGCAGCCAAGGGAGGACCGGGGAGCTGTTTTTT. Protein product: CASSQGRTGELFF.

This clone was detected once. Here the CDR3 DNA reads TGTGCCATCAGTGAGTCGGGGCAGCCTTACAATGAGCAGTTCTTC. It encodes CAISESGQPYNEQFF. The chain links TRBV10-3 to TRBJ2-1; a possible D gene is TRBD1 (5 bases). The length of the CDR3 is 15 residues. Trimming shortened V by 0 bases and J by 4 bases, and 10 bases separated the two germline ends. Germline V lookup: CDR1 ENHRY, CDR2 SYGVKD.